Presented here are 32 T cell receptor beta chains from one specimen sequenced in a study of identical twins. Each CDR3 protein gets one entry after TCRdb re-called the 5' RACE reads with MiXCR. The sample yields approximately 300,000 distinct CDR3 sequences, roughly 9.7% seen once. A further study also used this sample, focusing on yellow fever vaccine responses in identical twins.

Sequencing was performed on CD8+ T cells sorted from blood. All receptors derive from a young woman in good health.

V gene TRBV5-1 combines with J gene TRBJ2-5; possibly TRBD2 for D (6 bases). Per germline, CDR1 SGHRS and CDR2 YFSETQ. The V gene lost 7 bases and the J gene lost 5 bases, with 15 bases spanning the gap. This CDR3 contains 13 residues. CDR3 nucleotides: TGCGCCAGCCGACTGGGGGACTCGGAGACCCAGTACTTC. Its translation is CASRLGDSETQYF.

This clonotype was seen at least ten times. V gene TRBV21-1 combines with J gene TRBJ2-7; the table's D call, TRBD2, has no DNA check behind it. TRBV21-1 is an annotated pseudogene. This CDR3 has 14 residues. The CDR3 DNA reads as TGTGCCGCTAGATCACGGGAGGGCCGTTACGAGCAGTACTTC. This codes for CAARSREGRYEQYF.

This clonotype has at least ten counts. This chain connects TRBV5-6 to TRBJ2-7, with D hard to call. This CDR3 is built from 14 residues. The V gene lost 2 bases and the J gene lost 3 bases, with 12 bases spanning the gap. Germline V gene sequence: CDR1 SGHDT, CDR2 YYEEEE. For the CDR3, the DNA is TGTGCCAGCAGCTTAAGAGTTTCAGTCTACGAGCAGTACTTC. Amino acids: CASSLRVSVYEQYF.

This clonotype was counted once. CDR3 DNA: TGTGCCAGCAGCCAGGAGTATTTGTCCGGGGAGCTGTTTTTT. It specifies CASSQEYLSGELFF. The chain is built from TRBV4-2 and TRBJ2-2, with D uncertain. This CDR3 has 14 residues. Trimming left V 3 bases short and J 6 bases short, with 11 bases between. Germline loops: CDR1 LGHNA, CDR2 YNFKEQ.

This clonotype was detected only a few times. The chain recombines TRBV28 with TRBJ1-1; TRBD1 aligns across 7 bases. Unmatched junction bases numbered 3, after V lost 5 bases and J lost 3 bases. The CDR3 sequence is 13 residues long. The V gene's germline CDR1 is MDHEN and CDR2 SYDVKM. This CDR3 reads CASSQTGYTEAFF. Written as DNA, the CDR3 is TGTGCCAGCAGTCAGACAGGGTACACTGAAGCTTTCTTT.

In this sample, this clonotype turned up many times. J is TRBJ2-1 and V is TRBV20-1, with 10 bases aligning to TRBD2. From germline, CDR1 is DFQATT and CDR2 SNEGSKA (reference sequence). There are 14 residues in the CDR3. The ends lost 4 bases at V and 0 bases at J; junction bases unmatched: 0. The CDR3 sequence is CSATSGSSYNEQFF. DNA of the CDR3: TGCAGTGCTACTAGCGGGAGCTCCTACAATGAGCAGTTCTTC.

V and J are TRBV5-1 and TRBJ2-7, with D unresolved. V dropped 2 bases and J dropped 5 bases, with 14 bases sitting between them. The CDR3 extends over 14 amino acids. From germline, CDR1 is SGHRS and CDR2 YFSETQ. CDR3 amino acids: CASSFGGSGNEQYF. CDR3 coding DNA: TGCGCCAGCAGCTTTGGTGGGTCTGGCAACGAGCAGTACTTC.

This clonotype was detected a few times. The chain combines TRBV6-2 or TRBV6-3 with TRBJ2-2, with 9 bases matching TRBD1. After removal of 5 bases from V and 7 bases from J, the junction contained 8 bases not matched to a gene. CDR3 length equals 15 residues. Germline V gene lookup returns CDR1 MNHEY and CDR2 SVGEGT. The CDR3 DNA reads as TGTGCCAGCAGTGCCTTTGGGACAGGGTTCGGGGAGCTGTTTTTT. Its translation: CASSAFGTGFGELFF.

This clonotype has ten or more counts. V and J are TRBV4-3 and TRBJ2-3; no clear D. The CDR3 totals 13 residues. The V end lost 1 base, the J end lost 3 bases, and 5 bases lay between the germline ends. CDR1 and CDR2 (germline): LGHNA, YSLEER. The CDR3, as DNA: TGCGCCAGCAGCCAAGTTTTGACAGATACGCAGTATTTT. Translation: CASSQVLTDTQYF.

This chain joins TRBV4-3 and TRBJ2-3; weak D call: TRBD1 (6 bases). The CDR3 totals 15 residues. Per the germline V gene, CDR1 is LGHNA and CDR2 is YSLEER. The V end lost 4 bases, the J end lost 3 bases, and 14 bases lay between the germline ends. This CDR3 is CASSRNRVLTDTQYF. In DNA, the CDR3 is TGCGCCAGCAGCCGGAACAGGGTTCTAACAGATACGCAGTATTTT.

This clonotype was seen a handful of times. One end of the junction varies from germline; a read error may be responsible. J is TRBJ2-5 and V is TRBV7-7; TRBD1 is a possible D gene (5 bases). The length of the CDR3 is 13 residues. Germline values: CDR1 SSHAT, CDR2 FNYEAQ (reference sequence). The CDR3 DNA reads as TGTGCTAGCAGCTTAGGGGCCAGGGAGACCCAGTACTTC. It specifies CASSLGARETQYF. Using reference TRBV7-7 and TRBJ2-5 for the parts outside the CDR3, the full variable domain is GAGVSQSPRYKVTKRGQDVTLRCDPISSHATLYWYQQALGQGPEFLTYFNYEAQPDKSGLPSDRFSAERPEGSISTLTIQRTEQRDSAMYRCASSLGARETQYFGPGTRLLVL.

The J gene is TRBJ2-7, the V gene TRBV9, with D perhaps TRBD1 (7 bases). CDR3 size: 15 residues. CDR1 is SGDLS, CDR2 YYNGEE, per germline. V was pared by 3 bases and J by 2 bases, with 15 bases between. The CDR3 spells CASSGSGGPPYEQYF. CDR3 coding DNA: TGTGCCAGCAGCGGTTCAGGGGGGCCCCCCTACGAGCAGTACTTC.

This clonotype turned up a few times. The rearrangement uses TRBV13 and TRBJ2-7, with 7 bases lining up with TRBD1. The V gene's germline CDR1 is PRHDT and CDR2 FYEKMQ (reference sequence). V trimming: 5 bases; J trimming: 0 bases; junction bases outside the gene matches: 7. The CDR3 has 15 amino acids. The CDR3 loop reads CASSTRQGGSYEQYF. The CDR3 nucleotides are TGTGCCAGCAGCACCAGACAGGGTGGCTCCTACGAGCAGTACTTC.

The chain has TRBV4-3 and TRBJ2-1, with 8 bases aligning to TRBD2. Germline V CDR1 and CDR2: LGHNA, YSLEER. CDR3 length equals 18 residues. V lost 5 bases, J lost 3 bases, and 15 bases stayed unmatched. CDR3 DNA sequence: TGCGCCAGCAGCTCCCACGAGGGCTTAGCGGGGAGCTACAATGAGCAGTTCTTC. It translates to CASSSHEGLAGSYNEQFF.

This chain uses TRBV7-6 with TRBJ2-3; the match to TRBD2 covers 8 bases. The CDR3 extends over 16 amino acids. With V trimmed by 3 bases and J by 2 bases, 7 bases remained unmatched. The germline CDR1 and CDR2 sequences are SGHVS and FNYEAQ. The CDR3 bases are TGTGCCAGCAGCTTGTCCGGGACTAGGTACACAGATACGCAGTATTTT. It is translated as CASSLSGTRYTDTQYF.

There are many counts of this clonotype. This chain joins TRBV3-1 and TRBJ2-1; 11 nucleotides line up with TRBD2. Germline V gene data show CDR1 as LGHDT and CDR2 as YNNKEL (reference sequence). The V gene end was trimmed by 8 bases and the J gene end by 4 bases; junction bases not matched to a gene: 7. CDR3 length: 15 amino acids. The CDR3 region is CASAPGTSGYNEQFF. For the CDR3, the DNA is TGTGCCAGCGCCCCCGGGACTAGCGGTTACAATGAGCAGTTCTTC.

This clonotype was picked up many times. The chain links TRBV12-3 or TRBV12-4 to TRBJ2-7; D may be TRBD1 (5 bases). Trimming cost V 6 bases and J 1 base, with 10 bases left between them. This CDR3 is 13 amino acids long. The CDR3 is CASSDSGSYEQYF. For the CDR3, the DNA is TGTGCCAGCAGCGACAGTGGATCCTACGAGCAGTACTTC.

This clonotype has ten or more counts. The genes are TRBV5-8 and TRBJ2-1, with 14 bases aligning to TRBD2. The germline V gene encodes CDR1 SGHTS and CDR2 YDEGEE. The ends lost 3 bases at V and 8 bases at J; junction bases unmatched: 4. The CDR3 extends over 15 amino acids. DNA of the CDR3: TGTGCCAGCAGCTGGGGGACTAGCGGGGGTGATGAGCAGTTCTTC. Its translation: CASSWGTSGGDEQFF.

This clonotype was counted a few times. The chain carries TRBV30 and TRBJ2-7, with D possibly being TRBD2 (6 bases). The CDR3 is 13 residues long. Germline V gene sequence: CDR1 GTSNPN, CDR2 SVGIG (reference sequence). V lost 4 bases, J lost 2 bases, and 12 bases lay in between. The CDR3 protein is CAWTVAEPYEQYF. In DNA form, the CDR3 reads TGTGCCTGGACCGTAGCGGAACCCTACGAGCAGTACTTC.

The CDR3, as DNA: TGTGCCAGCAGGGGACCTGAAGCTTTCTTT. Translating gives CASRGPEAFF. V gene TRBV12-3 or TRBV12-4 combines with J gene TRBJ1-1, with D possibly matching TRBD1 (5 bases). V was shortened by 6 bases and J by 6 bases, with 5 bases between the two germline ends. This CDR3 has 10 residues.

This clonotype was observed at least ten times. The J gene is TRBJ2-3, the V gene TRBV4-3; D is perhaps TRBD2 (5 bases). With 8 bases removed from V and 0 bases from J, the gap between germline ends came to 15 bases. CDR3 size: 15 residues. Germline V CDR1 and CDR2: LGHNA, YSLEER. CDR3 DNA: TGCGCCAGCCAGGAGGATTTCGCTAGCACAGATACGCAGTATTTT. Amino acid sequence: CASQEDFASTDTQYF.

The V call is TRBV19, the J call TRBJ2-7; the D gene is possibly TRBD1 (6 bases). Between the trimmed V and J ends, which lost 7 bases and 3 bases, there was a span of 13 bases. The germline CDR1 and CDR2 sequences are LNHDA and SQIVND (reference sequence). This CDR3 spans 13 amino acids. In DNA, the CDR3 is TGTGCCAGTATGGACAGTGAAAACTACGAGCAGTACTTC. Translating it yields CASMDSENYEQYF. Full variable domain (outside the CDR3, taken from reference TRBV19 and TRBJ2-7): DGGITQSPKYLFRKEGQNVTLSCEQNLNHDAMYWYRQDPGQGLRLIYYSQIVNDFQKGDIAEGYSVSREKKESFPLTVTSAQKNPTAFYLCASMDSENYEQYFGPGTRLTVT.

The chain couples TRBV7-8 to TRBJ2-7, with 8 bases that match TRBD2. The trim removed 11 bases at V and 0 bases at J, leaving 9 bases unmatched. Looked up from germline, CDR1 is SGHVS and CDR2 is FQNEAQ. The CDR3 is 14 amino acids. The CDR3 DNA sequence: TGTGCCGACCAACTAGCGGTAAGCTCCTACGAGCAGTACTTC. This codes for CADQLAVSSYEQYF.

There are a few counts of this clonotype. This chain connects TRBV4-1 to TRBJ2-3; 14 positions match TRBD2. After removal of 0 bases from V and 1 base from J, the junction contained 3 bases not matched to a gene. Germline V gene lookup returns CDR1 MGHRA and CDR2 YSYEKL. The CDR3 has 18 residues. Written as DNA, the CDR3 is TGCGCCAGCAGCCAAGATGGGACTAGCGGGGGAGGCACAGATACGCAGTATTTT. Its protein is CASSQDGTSGGGTDTQYF.

The rearrangement joins TRBV6-5 to TRBJ2-7; 7 bases align to TRBD1. CDR3 length equals 13 residues. Per germline, CDR1 MNHEY and CDR2 SVGAGI. After removal of 3 bases from V and 4 bases from J, the junction contained 3 bases not matched to a gene. CDR3 loop: CASSYARGYEQYF. The CDR3 DNA reads as TGTGCCAGCAGTTATGCCAGGGGGTACGAGCAGTACTTC.

The chain is built from TRBV7-9 and TRBJ2-1, with D perhaps given as TRBD1 or TRBD2 (5 bases each). The CDR3 covers 13 residues. Germline V gene sequence: CDR1 SEHNR, CDR2 FQNEAQ (reference sequence). V was pared by 5 bases and J by 7 bases, with 12 bases between. In DNA, the CDR3 is TGTGCCAGCAGCCCGGGACCAGCAAATGAGCAGTTCTTC. This codes for CASSPGPANEQFF.

This clonotype was seen repeatedly, ten times or more. The J gene is TRBJ2-7, the V gene TRBV27; possibly TRBD1 for D (6 bases). V was cut by 4 bases and J by 3 bases, with 16 bases left in between. Germline-derived CDR1 and CDR2 are MNHEY and SMNVEV (reference sequence). The CDR3 consists of 15 residues. The CDR3, as DNA: TGTGCCAGCAGTTCAACCCAAGGGGGTCTCTACGAGCAGTACTTC. Translation: CASSSTQGGLYEQYF.

This clonotype has a count of ten or more. The genes are TRBV29-1 and TRBJ2-7; tentatively, D is TRBD1 (7 bases). The CDR3 sequence is 13 residues long. Germline-derived CDR1 and CDR2 are SQVTM and ANQGSEA. Trimming took off 5 bases at V and 6 bases at J, with 17 bases between the two ends. The CDR3 nucleotides read TGCAGCGTTTTTCCGACAGGGAGGATCGAGCAGTACTTC. Amino acids: CSVFPTGRIEQYF.

The chain couples TRBV7-9 to TRBJ2-7; 9 bases fit TRBD1. In germline, CDR1 is SEHNR, CDR2 FQNEAQ (reference sequence). The CDR3 length is 16 residues. V gave up 3 bases and J gave up 6 bases; unmatched junction bases: 12. The CDR3 DNA reads as TGTGCCAGCAGCTTCCATCCGGGACAGGGTCGATTCGAGCAGTACTTC. It translates to CASSFHPGQGRFEQYF. The complete variable domain, with remaining parts taken from reference TRBV7-9 and TRBJ2-7, reads DTGVSQNPRHKITKRGQNVTFRCDPISEHNRLYWYRQTLGQGPEFLTYFQNEAQLEKSRLLSDRFSAERPKGSFSTLEIQRTEQGDSAMYLCASSFHPGQGRFEQYFGPGTRLTVT.

This clonotype was seen ten or more times. The chain has TRBV6-2 or TRBV6-3 and TRBJ1-1; no clear D. V was shortened by 2 bases and J by 1 base, with 5 bases between the two germline ends. Germline V CDR1 and CDR2: MNHEY, SVGEGT. The CDR3 has 13 residues. CDR3 protein: CASSYQRNTEAFF. The CDR3 DNA reads as TGTGCCAGCAGTTACCAGAGGAACACTGAAGCTTTCTTT.

This chain links TRBV7-9 with TRBJ2-7, with D possibly matching TRBD1 (5 bases). This CDR3 spans 14 amino acids. CDR1 and CDR2 from the germline V gene are SEHNR and FQNEAQ (reference sequence). V lost 6 bases and J 4 bases, leaving 16 bases between the germline ends. The CDR3 here is CASSSTGASYEQYF. In nucleotides, the CDR3 is TGTGCCAGCAGTTCAACAGGAGCCTCATACGAGCAGTACTTC.

This clonotype was counted at least ten times. This rearrangement joins TRBV28 to TRBJ2-7, with D perhaps matching TRBD1 (5 bases). The CDR3 has 13 residues. Germline V gene lookup returns CDR1 MDHEN and CDR2 SYDVKM. Trimming left V 6 bases short and J 2 bases short, with 11 bases between. The DNA of the CDR3 is TGTGCCAGCAGCAGGGAAAGTACCTACGAGCAGTACTTC. Translated, it gives CASSRESTYEQYF. The whole variable domain, remainder taken from reference TRBV28 and TRBJ2-7, is DVKVTQSSRYLVKRTGEKVFLECVQDMDHENMFWYRQDPGLGLRLIYFSYDVKMKEKGDIPEGYSVSREKKERFSLILESASTNQTSMYLCASSRESTYEQYFGPGTRLTVT.